The 9 T cell receptor beta chains in this list originate from one sample, sequenced in a study of blood T cell repertoires in COVID-19. Clones were sequenced by immunoSEQ multiplex PCR, and TCRdb holds only the in-frame ones, with some missing. Among approximately 400,000 clones, roughly four fifths were seen once, and the ten largest hold approximately 5.4%. Sequencing was carried out using PBMCs or T cells enriched from blood (not recorded which). The origin of the receptors is a woman in her forties or fifties who had recovered from COVID-19.

This clone has just a few counts. CDR3 sequence (DNA): TGTGCCAGCAGCCTCGGGCTCGGACTAGCCGGTGAGCAGTTCTTC. Protein: CASSLGLGLAGEQFF. The V gene is TRBV7-6, the J gene TRBJ2-1; 8 nucleotides align to TRBD2. The CDR3 length is 15 residues. The germline V gene has CDR1 SGHVS and CDR2 FNYEAQ. The J segment lost 9 bases and the V segment lost 5 bases, leaving 12 bases of the junction unmatched.

The genes are TRBV27 and TRBJ1-1; 8 positions match TRBD1. The CDR3 spans 17 residues. With 4 bases clipped from V and 1 base from J, the junction kept 11 bases outside the gene matches. Germline V gives CDR1 MNHEY, CDR2 SMNVEV (reference sequence). The chain's CDR3 is CASSSRRQGWRNTEAFF. In DNA form, the CDR3 reads TGTGCCAGCAGTTCCCGGAGACAGGGGTGGAGGAACACTGAAGCTTTCTTT.

The chain has TRBV6-5 and TRBJ2-7; the D gene is possibly TRBD2 (6 bases). This CDR3 is built from 15 residues. V lost 4 bases and J 2 bases, leaving 15 bases between the germline ends. Germline CDR1 MNHEY, CDR2 SVGAGI. This chain's CDR3 is CASSSYRDSAYEQYF. CDR3 sequence (DNA): TGTGCCAGCAGTTCCTACCGGGACTCCGCCTACGAGCAGTACTTC.

The rearrangement uses TRBV27 and TRBJ2-1, with 9 bases that match TRBD2. Germline CDR1 MNHEY, CDR2 SMNVEV (reference sequence). This CDR3 contains 15 residues. V shed 8 bases and J 3 bases; nucleotides not matched to a gene: 8. CDR3 coding DNA: TGTGCCAGCGCGGGGGGGAGGGCCCTCTACAATGAGCAGTTCTTC. Its protein product is CASAGGRALYNEQFF.

This clone was counted a single time. The chain joins TRBV14 to TRBJ1-1, with no clear D. This CDR3 is 15 amino acids long. V gave up 1 base and J gave up 0 bases, with 9 bases separating them. Germline CDR1 is SGHDN and CDR2 is FVKESK. This CDR3 is CASSQAPRMNTEAFF. The CDR3 DNA reads TGTGCCAGCAGCCAAGCCCCGAGGATGAACACTGAAGCTTTCTTT.

Concerning this clone itself: Different DNA sequences within this sample yield the same CDR3. This rearrangement joins TRBV5-1 to TRBJ1-1; the match to TRBD1 covers 9 bases. The V segment lost 4 bases and the J segment 4 bases; nucleotides outside the gene matches: 5. The CDR3 runs 14 residues. The germline gives CDR1 SGHRS, CDR2 YFSETQ. CDR3 in DNA: TGCGCCAGCAGCCTCCTGGGACAGGGCACTGAAGCTTTCTTT. Its translation: CASSLLGQGTEAFF.

V and J are TRBV7-3 and TRBJ2-6; 9 bases fit TRBD1. This CDR3 is 15 amino acids long. J gave up 4 bases and V 5 bases, and 3 bases lay outside the gene matches. Germline CDR1 is SGHTA and CDR2 is FQGTGA. CDR3 in amino acids: CASSQQGAGANVLTF. CDR3 in DNA: TGTGCCAGCAGCCAACAGGGGGCCGGGGCCAACGTCCTGACTTTC. Full variable domain (outside the CDR3, taken from reference TRBV7-3 and TRBJ2-6): GAGVSQTPSNKVTEKGKYVELRCDPISGHTALYWYRQSLGQGPEFLIYFQGTGAADDSGLPNDRFFAVRPEGSVSTLKIQRTERGDSAVYLCASSQQGAGANVLTFGAGSRLTVL.

The chain employs TRBV6-2 or TRBV6-3 and TRBJ1-5, with 9 bases fitting TRBD1. The length of the CDR3 is 16 residues. The germline CDR1 and CDR2 sequences are MNHEY and SVGEGT. V was clipped by 0 bases and J by 5 bases; unmatched bases: 5. CDR3 bases: TGTGCCAGCAGTTACTCGTCGGGACAGGGAGATCAGCCCCAGCATTTT. This translates into CASSYSSGQGDQPQHF.

J is TRBJ1-1 and V is TRBV19, with D unclear. Per the germline V gene, CDR1 is LNHDA and CDR2 is SQIVND (reference sequence). V lost 4 bases, J lost 1 base, and 10 bases lay in between. The CDR3 is 14 amino acids. In nucleotides, the CDR3 is TGTGCCAGTAGTACCGGGAACCCGAACACTGAAGCTTTCTTT. Translating it yields CASSTGNPNTEAFF. Full variable domain (rest looked up from reference TRBV19 and TRBJ1-1): DGGITQSPKYLFRKEGQNVTLSCEQNLNHDAMYWYRQDPGQGLRLIYYSQIVNDFQKGDIAEGYSVSREKKESFPLTVTSAQKNPTAFYLCASSTGNPNTEAFFGQGTRLTVV.